Listed below are T cell receptor beta chains from one sample, sequenced in a study of blood T cell repertoires in COVID-19. This table comes from immunoSEQ multiplex PCR, and its TCRdb copy is limited to in-frame clones, with some not included. The sample lists about 97,000 clones; 87% were seen once. The sample taken for sequencing was peripheral blood. The receptors were gathered from a man aged 45-65 years with active COVID-19. Each CDR3 is given with its conserved first and last residue. D genes are given only for firm matches. Not every row has a clone size; where given, it reads once, few, many or a size class.

>NA|NA|TRBJ2-7|TRBV20-1
TGCAGTGCTAGTAGGGGGGGATCCCACGAGCAGTACTTC
CSASRGGSHEQYF
>NA|NA|TRBJ1-3|TRBV14
TGTGCCAGCAGCCAAGTTTATGGAAACACCATATATTTT
CASSQVYGNTIYF
>NA|TRBD2|TRBJ2-1|TRBV5-1
TGCGCCAGCAGCCCCAGAGGGAGGGATGAGCAGTTCTTC
CASSPRGRDEQFF
>NA|NA|TRBJ1-1|TRBV5-1
TGCGCCAGCAGCTTGGTAGCACTGAACACTGAAGCTTTCTTT
CASSLVALNTEAFF
>NA|TRBD1|TRBJ1-2|TRBV3-1/TRBV3-2
TGTGCCAGCAGCCAAGGAGAGGCTACAGGGGACTATGGCTACACCTTC
CASSQGEATGDYGYTF
>NA|NA|TRBJ2-5|TRBV6-2/TRBV6-3
TGTGCCAGCACCCCCCCCGTTGCGGTGGGGACCCAGTACTTC
CASTPPVAVGTQYF
>NA|NA|TRBJ1-1|TRBV9
TGTGCCAGATACCAGGGCCCCGAAGCTTTCTTT
CARYQGPEAFF
>NA|NA|TRBJ2-5|TRBV6-6
TGTGCCAGCAGTTTGTGGGAGGAGGGTGAGACCCAGTACTTC
CASSLWEEGETQYF
>NA|NA|TRBJ2-5|TRBV6-2/TRBV6-3
TGTGCCAGCAGTCTTCCCCCGGGATCCCTAGGGACCCAGTACTTC
CASSLPPGSLGTQYF
>NA|NA|TRBJ2-1|TRBV7-2
TGTGCCAGCAGCCGCAATCCGGGGGTCCCTTACAATGAGCAGTTCTTC
CASSRNPGVPYNEQFF
>NA|TRBD2|TRBJ2-1|TRBV4-2
TGTGCCAGCAGACCTACCCAGCGGGGGAGCTCCTACAATGAGCAGTTCTTC
CASRPTQRGSSYNEQFF
>NA|TRBD1|TRBJ2-5|TRBV11-3
TGTGCCAGCAGCTTATTTCAGGGGGCAGGGGGTAAAGAGACCCAGTACTTC
CASSLFQGAGGKETQYF
>NA|NA|TRBJ1-6|TRBV6-7
TGTGCCAGCACCTACAGGGTTTCTGGGTCACCCCTCCACTTT
CASTYRVSGSPLHF
>NA|NA|TRBJ1-5|TRBV18
TGTGCCAGCTCAACAGCGGCAGGCCCGGGTCAGCCCCAGCATTTT
CASSTAAGPGQPQHF
>NA|NA|TRBJ1-1|TRBV5-1
TGCGCCAGCAGCTTGGCGGGGAGCACTGAAGCTTTCTTT
CASSLAGSTEAFF
>NA|TRBD1|TRBJ1-1|TRBV6-2/TRBV6-3
TGTGCCAGCAGGCCTGGGACAGCCGGGCCCGAGGTTGACACTGAAGCTTTCTTT
CASRPGTAGPEVDTEAFF
>few|NA|TRBJ1-1|TRBV2
TGTGCCAGCACGACACAGGGTAGATTGGGCGCTTTCTTT
CASTTQGRLGAFF
>NA|TRBD1|TRBJ1-2|TRBV27
TGTGCCAGCAAACTGACAGGGGACTATGGCTACACCTTC
CASKLTGDYGYTF